These 22 T cell receptor beta chains share one sample of origin, sequenced in a study of T cell responses to AZD1222 COVID-19 vaccine. Profiled with immunoSEQ multiplex PCR; TCRdb holds only in-frame clones, not every one. The table lists about 120,000 clones, more than 75% of them singletons. Sequenced here: peripheral blood, sampled on day 0 of AZD1222 vaccination. The source is an adult in good health.

This clone was seen a handful of times. V usage is TRBV2 and J usage is TRBJ2-1, with D possibly matching TRBD1 (6 bases). CDR1 and CDR2 from the germline V gene are SNHLY and FYNNEI. Deletions cut 4 bases from V and 7 bases from J, with 14 bases between. The CDR3 loop spans 14 amino acids. The CDR3 protein is CASSGNDRLNEQFF. Here the CDR3 DNA reads TGTGCCAGCAGTGGGAACGACAGGCTTAATGAGCAGTTCTTC.

This chain links TRBV5-1 with TRBJ2-5; tentatively, D is TRBD1 (6 bases). The CDR3 length is 13 residues. V lost 4 bases to trimming and J lost 5 bases, with 12 bases between them. Germline V gene lookup returns CDR1 SGHRS and CDR2 YFSETQ. In DNA, the CDR3 is TGCGCCAGCAGCCTGACAGGATCGGAGACCCAGTACTTC. This gives the protein CASSLTGSETQYF.

V is TRBV19 and J is TRBJ1-5, with TRBD1 matching 7 bases. The junction had 4 bases not matched to a gene; V was cut back by 1 base and J by 1 base. The CDR3 is made up of 16 amino acids. In germline, CDR1 is LNHDA, CDR2 SQIVND (reference sequence). CDR3 residues: CASSIVRGGSNQPQHF. The CDR3, as DNA: TGTGCCAGTAGTATAGTCAGAGGGGGCAGCAATCAGCCCCAGCATTTT.

The rearrangement joins TRBV6-5 to TRBJ2-7; D possibly corresponds to TRBD1 (6 bases). Trimming took off 6 bases at V and 0 bases at J, with 12 bases between the two ends. CDR3 length: 14 residues. CDR1 is MNHEY and CDR2 is SVGAGI in the germline V gene. The CDR3 DNA follows: TGTGCCAGCAGACAGGGAAGAAGCTCCTACGAGCAGTACTTC. This encodes CASRQGRSSYEQYF.

V usage is TRBV7-9 and J usage is TRBJ2-7; 9 bases fit TRBD1. CDR1 is SEHNR and CDR2 is FQNEAQ in the germline V gene (reference sequence). V shed 5 bases and J 3 bases; nucleotides not matched to a gene: 8. The CDR3 loop spans 15 amino acids. CDR3 coding DNA: TGTGCCAGCAGCAATCCGGGACAGGGAGTCTACGAGCAGTACTTC. Translation: CASSNPGQGVYEQYF.

The chain has TRBV7-2 and TRBJ1-1, with D unclear. The V end was cut by 5 bases, the J end by 1 base, with 8 bases between. Germline CDR1 is SGHTA and CDR2 is FQGNSA. The CDR3 is made up of 13 amino acids. CDR3 sequence reads: CASSLRQNTEAFF. CDR3 DNA sequence: TGTGCCAGCAGCCTCCGACAGAACACTGAAGCTTTCTTT.

This chain uses TRBV4-1 with TRBJ2-6; D call uncertain. Germline V gene sequence: CDR1 MGHRA, CDR2 YSYEKL. The CDR3 extends over 16 amino acids. The V end lost 4 bases, the J end lost 0 bases, and 10 bases lay between the germline ends. CDR3 region: CASSLRLNSGANVLTF. CDR3 bases: TGCGCCAGCAGCCTTAGGCTGAACTCTGGGGCCAACGTCCTGACTTTC.

V usage is TRBV6-1 and J usage is TRBJ2-7, with D perhaps matching TRBD1 (5 bases). CDR3 size: 16 residues. Deletions cut 2 bases from V and 0 bases from J, with 14 bases between. Germline CDR1 and CDR2: MNHNS and SASEGT. The CDR3 DNA sequence: TGTGCCAGCAGTGAACCCAACAGGCCTAGCTCCTACGAGCAGTACTTC. It codes for CASSEPNRPSSYEQYF.

The chain joins TRBV6-2 or TRBV6-3 to TRBJ2-7, with D possibly TRBD2 on 7 matching bases. The CDR3 length is 14 residues. Trimming stripped 0 bases from V and 6 bases from J, with 12 bases between. CDR1 and CDR2 from the germline V gene are MNHEY and SVGEGT. The CDR3 DNA follows: TGTGCCAGCAGTTACTCGACGGGGGGCAGCGAGCAGTACTTC. This translates into CASSYSTGGSEQYF.

V is TRBV4-1 and J is TRBJ1-1; 7 nucleotides line up with TRBD1. This CDR3 has 15 amino acids. The germline CDR1 and CDR2 sequences are MGHRA and YSYEKL. J gave up 1 base and V 1 base, and 3 bases lay outside the gene matches. The CDR3 bases are TGCGCCAGCAGCCAAGTCGGGACAGCGAACACTGAAGCTTTCTTT. This gives the protein CASSQVGTANTEAFF.

J is TRBJ1-5 and V is TRBV3-1 (or the pseudogene TRBV3-2), with TRBD1 as a possible D gene (6 bases). With 6 bases removed from V and 6 bases from J, the gap between germline ends came to 9 bases. CDR3 length: 12 amino acids. CDR1 is LGHDT and CDR2 is YNNKEL in the germline V gene (reference sequence). CDR3 nucleotides: TGTGCCAGCAGACAGGGAAGTCAGCCCCAGCATTTT. It is translated as CASRQGSQPQHF.

This clone was seen once. The chain employs TRBV19 and TRBJ1-2; no definite D call. Trimming removed 8 bases at V and 0 bases at J, with 16 bases between. Per the germline V gene, CDR1 is LNHDA and CDR2 is SQIVND (reference sequence). There are 15 residues in the CDR3. In DNA, the CDR3 is TGTGCCAGTCTACCCGCTGGAGGCGCTAACTATGGCTACACCTTC. The encoded protein is CASLPAGGANYGYTF.

This clone was picked up one time. V and J are TRBV14 and TRBJ1-2; no clear D gene. V gave up 3 bases and J gave up 8 bases, with 16 bases separating them. CDR1 SGHDN and CDR2 FVKESK come from the germline V gene. The CDR3 runs 14 residues. CDR3 DNA: TGTGCCAGCAGCCAGGAAAGGACTGCTTACGGCTACACCTTC. Protein product: CASSQERTAYGYTF.

Only a few counts were recorded for this clone. The genes are TRBV19 and TRBJ1-5; D is uncertain. CDR3 length: 12 residues. The germline V gene has CDR1 LNHDA and CDR2 SQIVND (reference sequence). Trimming left V 5 bases short and J 5 bases short, with 7 bases between. CDR3 coding DNA: TGTGCCAGTAGTGGTCAGGATCAGCCCCAGCATTTT. Amino acids: CASSGQDQPQHF. Together with reference TRBV19 and TRBJ1-5, the CDR3 gives the full variable domain: DGGITQSPKYLFRKEGQNVTLSCEQNLNHDAMYWYRQDPGQGLRLIYYSQIVNDFQKGDIAEGYSVSREKKESFPLTVTSAQKNPTAFYLCASSGQDQPQHFGDGTRLSIL.

The V gene is TRBV9, the J gene TRBJ2-1; tentative D call: TRBD2 (6 bases). CDR3 length: 12 residues. The ends were cut back, 0 bases at V and 10 bases at J, with 8 bases in the middle. Germline lookup yields CDR1 SGDLS and CDR2 YYNGEE. CDR3 DNA sequence: TGTGCCAGCAGCGTAGGGGGGGTAGAGCAGTTCTTC. It specifies CASSVGGVEQFF.

J is TRBJ1-5 and V is TRBV19, with 7 positions matching TRBD1. The CDR3 has 15 residues. In germline, CDR1 is LNHDA, CDR2 SQIVND (reference sequence). V lost 6 bases, J lost 3 bases, and 8 bases stayed unmatched. The CDR3 region is CASSREGAVNQPQHF. DNA for the CDR3: TGTGCCAGTAGCCGGGAGGGGGCAGTCAATCAGCCCCAGCATTTT.

The sample holds a few counts of this clone. J is TRBJ1-4 and V is TRBV9; D not certain. This CDR3 has 15 amino acids. CDR1 is SGDLS, CDR2 YYNGEE, per germline. Trimming took 0 bases from V and 0 from J, leaving 6 bases between them. CDR3 in amino acids: CASSVDGTTNEKLFF. CDR3 coding DNA: TGTGCCAGCAGCGTAGATGGGACAACTAATGAAAAACTGTTTTTT.

V gene TRBV19 combines with J gene TRBJ1-2, with 7 bases lining up with TRBD1. The CDR3 runs to 15 residues. Per the germline V gene, CDR1 is LNHDA and CDR2 is SQIVND (reference sequence). V shed 8 bases and J 5 bases; nucleotides not matched to a gene: 14. The CDR3 sequence: CASGSLASGGYGYTF. The CDR3 DNA sequence: TGTGCCAGTGGGTCGTTGGCTTCAGGGGGATATGGCTACACCTTC.

J is TRBJ1-4 and V is TRBV3-1 (or the pseudogene TRBV3-2); maybe TRBD1 (6 bases). The CDR3 is 17 residues long. V was shortened by 4 bases and J by 7 bases, with 22 bases between the two germline ends. Germline V CDR1 and CDR2: LGHDT, YNNKEL (reference sequence). The CDR3 loop reads CASSPQDSSVLGEKLFF. The DNA of the CDR3 is TGTGCCAGCAGCCCCCAGGACAGTTCAGTGCTTGGTGAAAAACTGTTTTTT.

The chain is built from TRBV4-1 and TRBJ1-2, with D hard to call. The V end was cut by 2 bases, the J end by 4 bases, with 23 bases between. CDR1 is MGHRA and CDR2 is YSYEKL in the germline V gene. This CDR3 region has 18 residues. The CDR3 is CASSQTPPPGQVFYGYTF. CDR3 bases: TGCGCCAGCAGCCAAACCCCACCCCCGGGCCAAGTCTTCTATGGCTACACCTTC.

The chain has TRBV5-8 and TRBJ1-2; D is uncertain. Trimming left V 3 bases short and J 0 bases short, with 15 bases between. Germline values: CDR1 SGHTS, CDR2 YDEGEE. The CDR3 has 16 residues. The chain's CDR3 is CASSSLQDAANYGYTF. CDR3 DNA: TGTGCCAGCAGCTCACTTCAGGACGCCGCTAACTATGGCTACACCTTC.

The chain combines TRBV19 with TRBJ2-1, with TRBD2 identical over 9 bases. Germline assignment: CDR1 LNHDA and CDR2 SQIVND (reference sequence). J was trimmed by 10 bases and V by 11 bases; bases with no gene match: 15. The CDR3 sequence is 14 residues long. The DNA for the CDR3 is TGTGCCTCGAGGGGTCTAGCGGGGACGGAAGAGCAGTTCTTC. It specifies CASRGLAGTEEQFF. The variable domain in full, with the rest retrieved from reference TRBV19 and TRBJ2-1, is DGGITQSPKYLFRKEGQNVTLSCEQNLNHDAMYWYRQDPGQGLRLIYYSQIVNDFQKGDIAEGYSVSREKKESFPLTVTSAQKNPTAFYLCASRGLAGTEEQFFGPGTRLTVL.